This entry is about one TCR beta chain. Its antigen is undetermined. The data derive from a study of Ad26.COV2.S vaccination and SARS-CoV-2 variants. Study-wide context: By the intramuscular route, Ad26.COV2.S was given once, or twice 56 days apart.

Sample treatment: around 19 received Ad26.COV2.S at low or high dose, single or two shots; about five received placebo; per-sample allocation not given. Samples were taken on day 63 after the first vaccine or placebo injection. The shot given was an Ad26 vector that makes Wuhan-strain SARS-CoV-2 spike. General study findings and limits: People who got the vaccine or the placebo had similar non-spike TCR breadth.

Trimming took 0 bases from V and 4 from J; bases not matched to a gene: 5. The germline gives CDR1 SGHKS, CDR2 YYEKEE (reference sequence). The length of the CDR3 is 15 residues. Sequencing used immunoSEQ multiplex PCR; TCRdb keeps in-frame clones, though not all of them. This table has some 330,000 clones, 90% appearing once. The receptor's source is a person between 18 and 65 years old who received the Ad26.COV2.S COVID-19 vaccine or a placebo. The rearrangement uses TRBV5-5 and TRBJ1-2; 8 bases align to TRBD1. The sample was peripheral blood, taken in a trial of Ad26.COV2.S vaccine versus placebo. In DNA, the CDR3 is TGTGCCAGCAGCTTGGTGGCAGGGGGCGGCTATGGCTACACCTTC. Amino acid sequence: CASSLVAGGGYGYTF.